Shown below are 12 T cell receptor beta chains from a single sample sequenced in a study of monozygotic twins with inflammatory bowel disease. TCRdb re-called the 5' RACE reads and gives one entry per CDR3 protein, without DNA. The listing records fewer than 550,000 distinct CDR3 sequences. The specimen was blood. The receptors were gathered from a human donor with ulcerative colitis or Crohn's disease, or a healthy co-twin of an affected twin (not recorded which).

This sequence joins TRBV28 and TRBJ1-1. CDR1 and CDR2 (germline): MDHEN, SYDVKM. The CDR3 loop spans 15 amino acids. Here the CDR3 reads CASSLLAAHNTEAFF.

CDR3 in amino acids: CASSSGGSMNTGELFF. The rearrangement joins TRBV3-1 to TRBJ2-2; absent DNA, TCRdb's TRBD1 call cannot be checked. The length of the CDR3 is 16 residues. Germline-derived CDR1 and CDR2 are LGHDT and YNNKEL (reference sequence).

This chain links TRBV18 with TRBJ2-7. CDR3 length: 16 residues. From germline, CDR1 is KGHSH and CDR2 LQKENI. The CDR3: CASSPMTWSLSYEQYF.

This chain connects TRBV29-1 to TRBJ2-2; absent DNA, TCRdb's TRBD1 call cannot be checked. Germline V gene sequence: CDR1 SQVTM, CDR2 ANQGSEA. The CDR3 runs to 14 residues. The CDR3 is CSGLGQPNTGELFF.

The chain couples TRBV6-1 to TRBJ2-7; the TCRdb call, TRBD1, lacks DNA for checking. The CDR3 spans 14 residues. Germline loops: CDR1 MNHNS, CDR2 SASEGT. CDR3 protein: CASSGRGQSYEQYF.

This CDR3 is CASSRDRDSLRTEAFF. The chain carries TRBV6-1 and TRBJ1-1; without DNA, the TCRdb call of TRBD1 cannot be checked. From germline, CDR1 is MNHNS and CDR2 SASEGT. The CDR3 is 16 amino acids.

The gene calls are TRBV6-1 and TRBJ1-1; the TCRdb call, TRBD1, lacks DNA for checking. Germline CDR1 MNHNS, CDR2 SASEGT. The CDR3 spans 16 residues. CDR3 loop: CASSRQGEGMNTEAFF.

This chain connects TRBV7-2 to TRBJ2-2; TCRdb designates TRBD1, a call that cannot be tested without DNA. This CDR3 is built from 15 residues. CDR1 SGHTA and CDR2 FQGNSA come from the germline V gene. The chain's CDR3 is CASSLMGVGAGELFF.

The V and J genes are TRBV12-5 and TRBJ2-4; TCRdb's D gene call, TRBD1, goes unchecked for lack of DNA. The CDR3 runs to 17 residues. CDR1 and CDR2 from the germline V gene are LGHNT and FRNRAP. This chain's CDR3 is CASEPGTAHLAKNIQYF. The full variable domain, with the rest looked up from reference TRBV12-5 and TRBJ2-4, is DARVTQTPRHKVTEMGQEVTMRCQPILGHNTVFWYRQTMMQGLELLAYFRNRAPLDDSGMPKDRFSAEMPDATLATLKIQPSEPRDSAVYFCASEPGTAHLAKNIQYFGAGTRLSVL.

This CDR3 reads CASSEKWDFSYNEQFF. V is TRBV6-1 and J is TRBJ2-1; TCRdb designates TRBD2, a call that cannot be tested without DNA. The length of the CDR3 is 16 residues. Germline loops: CDR1 MNHNS, CDR2 SASEGT.

The chain has TRBV4-2 and TRBJ2-3; the D gene TCRdb calls, TRBD2, cannot be checked with no DNA. Germline-derived CDR1 and CDR2 are LGHNA and YNFKEQ. The CDR3 totals 13 residues. This CDR3 reads CASSQGIAVGQYF.

The V and J genes are TRBV19 and TRBJ2-7; TCRdb lists TRBD1, though no DNA is available to test this call. The CDR3 sequence is 14 residues long. Germline V CDR1 and CDR2: LNHDA, SQIVND (reference sequence). This chain's CDR3 is CASKGGTGAYEQYF.